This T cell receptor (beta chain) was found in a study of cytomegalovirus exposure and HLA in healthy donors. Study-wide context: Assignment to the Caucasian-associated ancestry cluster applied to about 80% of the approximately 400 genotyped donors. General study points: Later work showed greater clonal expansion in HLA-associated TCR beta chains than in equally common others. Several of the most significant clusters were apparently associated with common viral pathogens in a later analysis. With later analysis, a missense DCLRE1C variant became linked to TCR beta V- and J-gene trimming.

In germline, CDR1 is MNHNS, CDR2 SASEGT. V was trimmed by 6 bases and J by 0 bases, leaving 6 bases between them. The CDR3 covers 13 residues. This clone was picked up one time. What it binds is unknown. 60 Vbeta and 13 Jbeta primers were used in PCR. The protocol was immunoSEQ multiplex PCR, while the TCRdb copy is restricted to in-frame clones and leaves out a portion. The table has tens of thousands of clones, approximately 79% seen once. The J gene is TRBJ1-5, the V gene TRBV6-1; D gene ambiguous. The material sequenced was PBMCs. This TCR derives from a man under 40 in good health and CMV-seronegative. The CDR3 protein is CASSESSNQPQHF. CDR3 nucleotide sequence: TGTGCCAGCAGCGAGAGTAGCAATCAGCCCCAGCATTTT.